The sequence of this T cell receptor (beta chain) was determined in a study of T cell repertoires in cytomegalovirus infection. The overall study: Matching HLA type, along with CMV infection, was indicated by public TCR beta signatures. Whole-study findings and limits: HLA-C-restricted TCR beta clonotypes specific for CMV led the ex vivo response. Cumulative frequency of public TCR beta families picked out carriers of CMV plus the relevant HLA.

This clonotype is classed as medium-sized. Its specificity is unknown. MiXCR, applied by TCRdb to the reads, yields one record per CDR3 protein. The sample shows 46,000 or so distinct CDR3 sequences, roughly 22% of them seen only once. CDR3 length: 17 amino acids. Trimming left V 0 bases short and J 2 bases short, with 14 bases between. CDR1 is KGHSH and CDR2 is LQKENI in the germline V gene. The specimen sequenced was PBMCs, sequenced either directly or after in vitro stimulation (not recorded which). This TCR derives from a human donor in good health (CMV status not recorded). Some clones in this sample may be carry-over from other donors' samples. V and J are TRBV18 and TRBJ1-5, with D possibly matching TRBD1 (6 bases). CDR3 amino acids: CASSPPAGGLGNQPQHF. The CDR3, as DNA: TGTGCCAGCTCACCACCGGCCGGGGGGCTTGGCAATCAGCCCCAGCATTTT.